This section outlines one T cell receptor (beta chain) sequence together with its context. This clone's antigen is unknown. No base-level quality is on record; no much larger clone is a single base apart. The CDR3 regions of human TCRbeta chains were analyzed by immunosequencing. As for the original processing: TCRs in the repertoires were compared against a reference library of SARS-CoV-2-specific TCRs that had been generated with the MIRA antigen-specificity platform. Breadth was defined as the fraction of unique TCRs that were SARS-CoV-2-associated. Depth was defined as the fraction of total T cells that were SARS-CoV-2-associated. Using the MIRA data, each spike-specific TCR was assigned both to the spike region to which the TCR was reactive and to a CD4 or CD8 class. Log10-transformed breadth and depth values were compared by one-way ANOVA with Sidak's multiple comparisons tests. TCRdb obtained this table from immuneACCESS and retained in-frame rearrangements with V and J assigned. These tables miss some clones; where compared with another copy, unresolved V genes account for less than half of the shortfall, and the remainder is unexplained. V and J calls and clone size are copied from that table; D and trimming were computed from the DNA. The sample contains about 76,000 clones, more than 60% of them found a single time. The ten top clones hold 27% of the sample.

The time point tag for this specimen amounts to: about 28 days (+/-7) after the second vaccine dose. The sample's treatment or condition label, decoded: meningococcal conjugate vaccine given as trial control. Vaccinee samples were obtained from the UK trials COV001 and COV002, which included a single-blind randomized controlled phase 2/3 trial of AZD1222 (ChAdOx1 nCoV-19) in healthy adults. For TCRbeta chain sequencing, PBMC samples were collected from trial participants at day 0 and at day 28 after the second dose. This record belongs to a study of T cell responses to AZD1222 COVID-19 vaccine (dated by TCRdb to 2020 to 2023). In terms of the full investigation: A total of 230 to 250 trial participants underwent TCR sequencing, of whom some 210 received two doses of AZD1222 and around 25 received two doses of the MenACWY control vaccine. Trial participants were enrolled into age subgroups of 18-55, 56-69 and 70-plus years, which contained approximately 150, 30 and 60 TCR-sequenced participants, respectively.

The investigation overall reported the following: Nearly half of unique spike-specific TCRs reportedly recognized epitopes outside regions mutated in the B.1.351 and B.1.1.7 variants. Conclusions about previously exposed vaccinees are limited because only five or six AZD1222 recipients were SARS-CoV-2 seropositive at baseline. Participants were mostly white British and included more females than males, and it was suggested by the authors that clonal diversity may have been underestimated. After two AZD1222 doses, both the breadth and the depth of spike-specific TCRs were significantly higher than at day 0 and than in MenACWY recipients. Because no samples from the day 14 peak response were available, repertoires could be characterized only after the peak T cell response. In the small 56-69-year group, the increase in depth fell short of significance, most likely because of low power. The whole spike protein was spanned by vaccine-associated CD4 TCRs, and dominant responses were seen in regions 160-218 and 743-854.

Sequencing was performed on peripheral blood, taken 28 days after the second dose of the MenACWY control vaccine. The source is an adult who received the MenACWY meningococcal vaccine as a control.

The DNA reads TGCGCCAGCAGCTTAGGATCCTACAATGAGCAGTTCTTC. Protein translation: CASSLGSYNEQFF. This sequence uses TRBV5-1 and TRBJ2-1, with the D gene not clear enough to name. Per the germline V gene, SGHRS is the CDR1 and YFSETQ is the CDR2. From the cysteine up to the phenylalanine, the CDR3 has a length of 13 residues. Of the read, only the CDR3 DNA is kept; its 39 bases are in frame from base 1. V loses 2 bases, J loses 1 base, and the germline ends lie 4 bases apart.